This T cell receptor beta chain stems from a study of control samples from healthy donors and cancer patients. Measured with immunoSEQ multiplex PCR; TCRdb has only the in-frame clones, and not every one. Among about 150,000 clones listed, about 93% were seen once. V lost 5 bases and J lost 0, with 14 bases in between. Looked up from germline, CDR1 is MDHEN and CDR2 is SYDVKM. The length of the CDR3 is 16 residues. The receptor was isolated from a man aged 50-59 years in good health. The chain carries TRBV28 and TRBJ2-1; TRBD2 might be the D (6 bases). Sequences were obtained from blood. The CDR3 region has the DNA TGTGCCAGCAGTCCTCACAGCGGGCGCTCCTACAATGAGCAGTTCTTC. This encodes CASSPHSGRSYNEQFF.